This T cell receptor (beta chain) was profiled in a study of blood T cell repertoires in COVID-19. Study-level information: Samples of COVID-19 (acute and convalescent) were obtained from the United States, Italy and Spain. PBMCs, B-cell-depleted T cells, or T cells provided the cDNA or gDNA that made up the material.

Methods used by the authors: Researchers report that nucleated cell counts were estimated from reference gene primer amplification. TCRdb's copy holds only in-frame clones and misses some; the assay was immunoSEQ multiplex PCR. D and trimming were read from the DNA, whereas the V and J calls and clone size are those reported in that table. This sample yields roughly 15,000 clones, of which around 75% are seen a single time; roughly an eighth belongs to the top ten. This CDR3 contains 11 residues. Germline CDR1 and CDR2: SGHTA and FQGNSA. V gave up 4 bases and J gave up 14 bases; unmatched junction bases: 3.

Input material: peripheral blood. The V gene is TRBV7-2, the J gene TRBJ1-5; 9 bases line up with TRBD1. This TCR came from a man between 60 and 70 years old with acute or convalescent COVID-19. CDR3 amino acids: CASSSGQGKHF. CDR3 bases: TGTGCCAGCAGCTCGGGACAGGGAAAGCATTTT.